These 20 T cell receptor beta chains were all obtained from the same sample, sequenced in a study of T cell changes during pregnancy in multiple sclerosis. The method was immunoSEQ multiplex PCR; TCRdb's version includes in-frame clones alone and lacks a portion of them. Of about 40,000 clones listed, 92% are singletons. The sequenced sample was CD8+ T cells from peripheral blood mononuclear cells, obtained in the first trimester of pregnancy. These receptors were collected from a female donor with multiple sclerosis, enrolled in a pregnancy study.

In this sample, this clone turned up once. V usage is TRBV11-3 and J usage is TRBJ2-3; D not certain. From germline, CDR1 is SGHNT and CDR2 YENEEA. The CDR3 consists of 15 residues. The V gene lost 1 base and the J gene lost 1 base, with 9 bases spanning the gap. Here the CDR3 DNA reads TGTGCCAGCAGCTTAGCCCTCGGTGGCACAGATACGCAGTATTTT. As protein: CASSLALGGTDTQYF.

The chain has TRBV29-1 and TRBJ2-1, with D possibly being TRBD1 (6 bases). Trimming stripped 5 bases from V and 4 bases from J, with 9 bases between. The CDR3 is 12 residues long. Looked up from germline, CDR1 is SQVTM and CDR2 is ANQGSEA. The CDR3 coding sequence is TGCAGCGTTTTGGACAGATACAATGAGCAGTTCTTC. Translation: CSVLDRYNEQFF.

This chain connects TRBV7-9 to TRBJ2-7; no reliable D call. The length of the CDR3 is 17 residues. V was clipped by 5 bases and J by 2 bases, with 22 bases between them. Germline V gives CDR1 SEHNR, CDR2 FQNEAQ (reference sequence). CDR3 nucleotide sequence: TGTGCCAGCAGCCTAAGCCCTTTGGTCGTCTTTACCTACGAGCAGTACTTC. It translates to CASSLSPLVVFTYEQYF.

This chain links TRBV19 with TRBJ1-6; D is ambiguous. V was shortened by 3 bases and J by 6 bases, with 3 bases between the two germline ends. CDR1 is LNHDA, CDR2 SQIVND, per germline (reference sequence). The CDR3 is 12 residues long. The CDR3 spells CASSIGNSPLHF. For the CDR3, the DNA is TGTGCCAGTAGTATCGGTAATTCACCCCTCCACTTT.

This clone was counted between two and nine times. The rearrangement joins TRBV11-2 to TRBJ1-2; D gene ambiguous. V shed 3 bases and J shed 8 bases, with 13 bases lying between them. Germline V lookup: CDR1 SGHAT, CDR2 FQNNGV. CDR3 length: 13 amino acids. The CDR3 nucleotides are TGTGCCAGCAGCTTGAGCCACCCCGGGGGCTACACCTTC. This translates into CASSLSHPGGYTF. Full variable domain (rest looked up from reference TRBV11-2 and TRBJ1-2): EAGVAQSPRYKIIEKRQSVAFWCNPISGHATLYWYQQILGQGPKLLIQFQNNGVVDDSQLPKDRFSAERLKGVDSTLKIQPAKLEDSAVYLCASSLSHPGGYTFGSGTRLTVV.

V gene TRBV7-2 combines with J gene TRBJ2-3; TRBD2 matches at 11 bases. This CDR3 has 15 residues. V trimming: 4 bases; J trimming: 3 bases; junction bases outside the gene matches: 3. The germline V gene encodes CDR1 SGHTA and CDR2 FQGNSA. The CDR3 region is CASSSSGGPTDTQYF. The CDR3 DNA follows: TGTGCCAGCAGCTCTAGCGGGGGGCCAACAGATACGCAGTATTTT.

Only one count was recorded for this clone. The chain joins TRBV7-6 to TRBJ1-3, with D possibly matching TRBD1 (6 bases). The CDR3 loop spans 14 amino acids. V lost 2 bases and J lost 4, with 9 bases in between. CDR1 is SGHVS, CDR2 FNYEAQ, per germline. The CDR3 DNA is TGTGCCAGCAGCTTACCCGGACAGGGAAACACCATATATTTT. This sequence encodes CASSLPGQGNTIYF. Full variable domain (remainder filled in from reference TRBV7-6 and TRBJ1-3): GAGVSQSPRYKVTKRGQDVALRCDPISGHVSLYWYRQALGQGPEFLTYFNYEAQQDKSGLPNDRFSAERPEGSISTLTIQRTEQRDSAMYRCASSLPGQGNTIYFGEGSWLTVV.

The chain uses TRBV19 and TRBJ2-2; 10 positions match TRBD1. CDR1 and CDR2 from the germline V gene are LNHDA and SQIVND (reference sequence). With 6 bases clipped from V and 3 bases from J, the junction kept 7 bases outside the gene matches. There are 16 residues in the CDR3. The CDR3 region is CASRTRQGAYTGELFF. The CDR3 bases are TGTGCCAGTAGGACCCGACAGGGGGCGTACACCGGGGAGCTGTTTTTT.

The CDR3 bases are TGTGCCAGCAGCGTAGATGGGGGGGCCCCCCTCTATGGCTACACCTTC. The encoded protein is CASSVDGGAPLYGYTF. This chain joins TRBV9 and TRBJ1-2; TRBD1 is a possible D gene (6 bases). CDR3 length: 16 residues. V lost 0 bases and J 4 bases, leaving 16 bases between the germline ends. In germline, CDR1 is SGDLS, CDR2 YYNGEE.

Here the CDR3 reads CASNADMNTEAFF. Here the CDR3 DNA reads TGTGCCAGTAATGCAGATATGAACACTGAAGCTTTCTTT. This rearrangement joins TRBV19 to TRBJ1-1; D is uncertain. Germline CDR1 reads LNHDA; CDR2 reads SQIVND (reference sequence). This CDR3 has 13 amino acids. The ends were cut back, 7 bases at V and 0 bases at J, with 9 bases in the middle.

The V call is TRBV4-1, the J call TRBJ2-1; D gene uncertain. The CDR3 has 11 amino acids. Deletions cut 1 base from V and 10 bases from J, with 5 bases between. Germline values: CDR1 MGHRA, CDR2 YSYEKL. The CDR3 here is CASSQGREQFF. CDR3 in DNA: TGCGCCAGCAGCCAAGGGCGGGAGCAGTTCTTC.

J is TRBJ1-2 and V is TRBV6-5, with unresolved D. The CDR3 has 14 amino acids. Germline-derived CDR1 and CDR2 are MNHEY and SVGAGI. Trimming removed 0 bases from V and 8 bases from J, with 13 bases in between. The CDR3 nucleotides read TGTGCCAGCAGTTACTCGGAGGGAGGTAAAGGCTACACCTTC. It translates to CASSYSEGGKGYTF.

This rearrangement joins TRBV13 to TRBJ2-7, with TRBD1 identical over 7 bases. Germline CDR1 is PRHDT and CDR2 is FYEKMQ (reference sequence). V was pared by 0 bases and J by 3 bases, with 5 bases of the junction left unmatched. This CDR3 is 15 amino acids long. The CDR3 spells CASSLGGDSSYEQYF. Written as DNA, the CDR3 is TGTGCCAGCAGCTTAGGCGGGGACAGCAGCTACGAGCAGTACTTC.

The chain is built from TRBV30 and TRBJ1-2; TRBD1 matches 8 bases. CDR1 is GTSNPN and CDR2 is SVGIG in the germline V gene (reference sequence). Unmatched junction bases numbered 2, after V lost 1 base and J lost 1 base. CDR3 length: 14 residues. The CDR3 spells CAWSGTGINYGYTF. For the CDR3, the DNA is TGTGCCTGGAGTGGGACAGGGATTAACTATGGCTACACCTTC.

J is TRBJ2-1 and V is TRBV9; D unresolved. Deletions cut 3 bases from V and 7 bases from J, with 11 bases between. The CDR3 extends over 13 amino acids. The germline gives CDR1 SGDLS, CDR2 YYNGEE. The CDR3 protein is CASSDLFLNEQFF. For the CDR3, the DNA is TGTGCCAGCAGCGACCTATTCCTTAATGAGCAGTTCTTC.

The gene calls are TRBV6-5 and TRBJ1-4; TRBD1 matches 7 bases. CDR3 length: 16 amino acids. Germline CDR1 and CDR2: MNHEY and SVGAGI. Trimming cost V 0 bases and J 8 bases; bases outside gene matches: 9. CDR3 coding DNA: TGTGCCAGCAGTTACTCACAGGGGTACTTGGGAGAAAAACTGTTTTTT. This gives the protein CASSYSQGYLGEKLFF.

The chain employs TRBV4-2 and TRBJ2-5, with TRBD1 matching over 8 bases. The J segment lost 4 bases and the V segment lost 3 bases, leaving 10 bases of the junction unmatched. The CDR3 loop spans 16 amino acids. Germline V CDR1 and CDR2: LGHNA, YNFKEQ. The chain's CDR3 is CASSQARTGIGETQYF. DNA of the CDR3: TGTGCCAGCAGCCAGGCCCGGACAGGGATCGGAGAGACCCAGTACTTC.

This chain joins TRBV2 and TRBJ2-2; TRBD2 matches at 13 bases. After removal of 6 bases from V and 6 bases from J, the junction contained 19 bases not matched to a gene. From germline, CDR1 is SNHLY and CDR2 FYNNEI. The CDR3 length is 20 residues. This CDR3 reads CASRITGTSGARWGAGELFF. In nucleotides, the CDR3 is TGTGCCAGCAGGATAACCGGGACTAGCGGGGCCAGATGGGGCGCCGGGGAGCTGTTTTTT. Full variable domain (missing parts from reference TRBV2 and TRBJ2-2): EPEVTQTPSHQVTQMGQEVILRCVPISNHLYFYWYRQILGQKVEFLVSFYNNEISEKSEIFDDQFSVERPDGSNFTLKIRSTKLEDSAMYFCASRITGTSGARWGAGELFFGEGSRLTVL.

CDR3 in DNA: TGCAGCGTTGAAGATCGTACAGTTCACTATGGCTACACCTTC. Its translation is CSVEDRTVHYGYTF. The genes are TRBV29-1 and TRBJ1-2; no clear D. This CDR3 comprises 14 residues. Germline CDR1 is SQVTM and CDR2 is ANQGSEA. V shed 0 bases and J shed 3 bases, with 11 bases lying between them.

The V call is TRBV19, the J call TRBJ2-7; 9 bases are a match to TRBD2. CDR1 and CDR2 from the germline V gene are LNHDA and SQIVND (reference sequence). The V and J ends lost 8 bases and 1 base, in that order; junction bases with no gene match: 3. This CDR3 comprises 13 residues. CDR3 bases: TGTGCCAGTTCTAGCGGGGCTTCCTACGAGCAGTACTTC. It encodes CASSSGASYEQYF.